A few counts support the clone carrying this T cell receptor (beta chain). The CDR3 totals 13 residues. Trimming cost V 0 bases and J 4 bases, with 9 bases left between them. Germline V gene lookup returns CDR1 DFQATT and CDR2 SNEGSKA (reference sequence). Using its own MiXCR run on the RT-PCR reads, TCRdb lists one record per CDR3 protein. The sample has 550,000 to 750,000 distinct CDR3 sequences; 11% to 15% are singletons. The specimen sequenced was memory CD4+ T cells from blood. This sequence joins TRBV20-1 and TRBJ2-5, with D unclear. This clonotype originated in a female donor in good health, serving as a healthy control. DNA for the CDR3: TGCAGTGCTAGAGATCTACGGCGAGAGACCCAGTACTTC. Amino acids: CSARDLRRETQYF.